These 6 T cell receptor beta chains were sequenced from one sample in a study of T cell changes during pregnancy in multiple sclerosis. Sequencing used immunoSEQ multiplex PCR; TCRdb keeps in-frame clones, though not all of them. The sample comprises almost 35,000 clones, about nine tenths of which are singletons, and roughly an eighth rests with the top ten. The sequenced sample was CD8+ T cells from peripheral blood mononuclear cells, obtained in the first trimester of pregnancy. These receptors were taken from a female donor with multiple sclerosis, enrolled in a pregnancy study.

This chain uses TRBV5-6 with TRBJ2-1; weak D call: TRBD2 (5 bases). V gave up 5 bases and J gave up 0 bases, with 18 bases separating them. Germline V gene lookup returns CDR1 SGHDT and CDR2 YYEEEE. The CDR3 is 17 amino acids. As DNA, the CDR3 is TGTGCCAGCAGATCCTCCCCGGACTCGAGCTCCTACAATGAGCAGTTCTTC. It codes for CASRSSPDSSSYNEQFF.

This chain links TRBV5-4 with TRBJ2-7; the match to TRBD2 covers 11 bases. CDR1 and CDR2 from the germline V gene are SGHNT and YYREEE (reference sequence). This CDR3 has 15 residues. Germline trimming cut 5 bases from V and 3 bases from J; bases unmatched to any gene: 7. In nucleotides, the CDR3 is TGTGCCAGCAGTTCCACTAGCGGGGGCCACTACGAGCAGTACTTC. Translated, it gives CASSSTSGGHYEQYF.

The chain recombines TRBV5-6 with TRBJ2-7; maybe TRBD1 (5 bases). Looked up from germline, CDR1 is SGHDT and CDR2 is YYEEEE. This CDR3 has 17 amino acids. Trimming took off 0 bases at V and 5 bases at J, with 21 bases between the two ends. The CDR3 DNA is TGTGCCAGCAGCTTGGGGGCACTTCGACAGACGAGGAACGAGCAGTACTTC. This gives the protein CASSLGALRQTRNEQYF.

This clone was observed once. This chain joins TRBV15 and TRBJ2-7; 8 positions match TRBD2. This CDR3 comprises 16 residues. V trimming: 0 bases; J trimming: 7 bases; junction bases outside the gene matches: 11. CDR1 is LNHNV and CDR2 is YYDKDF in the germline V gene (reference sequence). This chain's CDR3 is CATSRDLSGSVGEQYF. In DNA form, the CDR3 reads TGTGCCACCAGCAGAGATTTGAGCGGGAGCGTGGGGGAGCAGTACTTC.

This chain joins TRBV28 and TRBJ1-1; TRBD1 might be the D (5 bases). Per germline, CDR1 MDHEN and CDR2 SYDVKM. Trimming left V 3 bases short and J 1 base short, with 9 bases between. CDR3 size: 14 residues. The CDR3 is CASSLTARNTEAFF. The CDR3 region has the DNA TGTGCCAGCAGTTTGACAGCCCGGAACACTGAAGCTTTCTTT.

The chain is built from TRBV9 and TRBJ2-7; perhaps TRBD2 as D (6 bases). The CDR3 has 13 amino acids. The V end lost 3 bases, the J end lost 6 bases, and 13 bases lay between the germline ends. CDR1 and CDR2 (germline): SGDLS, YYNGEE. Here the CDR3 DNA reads TGTGCCAGCAGCGCCCTAACTAGCTCCGAGCAGTACTTC. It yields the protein CASSALTSSEQYF. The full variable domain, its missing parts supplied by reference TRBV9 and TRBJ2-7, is DSGVTQTPKHLITATGQRVTLRCSPRSGDLSVYWYQQSLDQGLQFLIQYYNGEERAKGNILERFSAQQFPDLHSELNLSSLELGDSALYFCASSALTSSEQYFGPGTRLTVT.